This T cell receptor (beta chain) was captured in a study of CD8 T cells in Susac syndrome (dated by TCRdb to between 2019 and 2020). At the level of the whole study: The study used repertoire sequencing to test whether antigen drove CD8+ T cell activation and differentiation in Susac syndrome. Clonality of the CD8+ T cell repertoire was compared between around eleven healthy donors, around 14 Susac syndrome patients and under 16 multiple sclerosis patients. Overall study outcomes, separate from this receptor: The number of individuals in the TCR sequencing and HLA analysis was acknowledged as relatively small.

This clonotype was counted once. What antigen it recognizes has not been identified. Base qualities are missing; no much larger clone stands one base away. Evidence from a single read is weak. RNA was extracted with the RNeasy kit and roughly 0.45 to 1 ug was reverse transcribed using random hexamers. TCR beta CDR3 regions were amplified with the immunoSEQ multiplex PCR assay covering 54 Vbeta and 13 Jbeta segments. PCR amplification bias was corrected by using a synthetic template baseline for primer optimization and computational correction. On the study's bioinformatics: Only productive sequences were kept, with reads annotated to V, D and J genes according to IMGT and analyzed in immunoSEQ Analyzer. Clonality was computed as one minus Shannon entropy normalized by log2 of the number of productive unique sequences. For each patient and control, public and private clones were evaluated within the 100 most prevalent clones. A clone was defined as Susac-specific if it was absent from the healthy and MS cohorts, from some 980 published viral clones and from other ImmuneACCESS disease sequences. TCRdb handled the public reads itself, with Q25 trimming in fastp and clone calling in MiXCR, and kept productive beta chains. One record per CDR3 amino acid sequence lists the most common genes and DNA. The V and J calls come from TCRdb's annotation, not from the publication. This sample lists some 300,000 distinct CDR3 sequences; roughly 85% were detected once. The ten biggest clones cover approximately 0.2% of the sample.

The CDR3 has 14 amino acids, counting the end cysteine and phenylalanine. Only the CDR3 DNA stays, 42 bases, in frame from base 1. V lost 0 bases and J lost 6 bases, and the count of bases not matched to a germline gene is 4. CDR1 and CDR2 are drawn from the germline V gene: SGHRS, YFSETQ. Peripheral blood CD8+ and CD4+ T cells from healthy donors, Susac syndrome patients and multiple sclerosis patients were profiled by high-throughput TCR beta sequencing. Treatment-naive patients with stable or active relapsing-remitting disease fulfilling revised McDonald criteria were used as multiple sclerosis controls. Bulk CD8+ and CD4+ T cells were purified by magnetic negative isolation, whereas CD8+ TEMRA cells were enriched by FACS. Blood was collected in EDTA tubes and processed within 24 hours, with PBMCs isolated through density gradient centrifugation. PBMCs destined for TCR sequencing were cryopreserved in liquid nitrogen and later thawed in a 37 °C water bath. Purity of sorted or isolated CD4+, CD8+ and CD8+ TEMRA cells was at least 90%.

Input material: CD8+ T cells from PBMCs. This chain is built from TRBV5-1 and TRBJ1-2, and TRBD1 matches 8 of the central bases. This TCR derives from a human donor with multiple sclerosis. CDR3 loop: CASSLGTGSDGYTF. In nucleotide form, the sequence is TGCGCCAGCAGCTTGGGGACAGGGTCGGATGGCTACACCTTC.